This T cell receptor beta chain derives from a study of blood T cell repertoires in COVID-19. Looking at the study overall: Acute-phase and convalescent COVID-19 samples originated in the United States, Italy and Spain. From T cells, B-cell-depleted T cells, or PBMCs came the material, which was cDNA or gDNA.

The authors' processing: Estimation of nucleated cell counts relied on the amplification of reference gene primers. Measured with immunoSEQ multiplex PCR; TCRdb has only the in-frame clones, and not every one. The V and J calls and clone size come from that table; D and trimming were worked out from the DNA. This table holds about 93,000 clones, around four fifths found once. This CDR3 spans 15 amino acids. Trimming took 4 bases from V and 9 from J; bases not matched to a gene: 11. The germline V gene has CDR1 SGHRS and CDR2 YFSETQ. The chain employs TRBV5-1 and TRBJ2-2; 8 nucleotides match TRBD1. The origin of this receptor is a human donor in a cohort sampled during active COVID-19. The specimen sequenced was peripheral blood. The CDR3 here is CASSLSGTGYRELFF. Written as DNA, the CDR3 is TGCGCCAGCAGCCTCTCCGGGACAGGCTATCGGGAGCTGTTTTTT.